This T cell receptor (beta chain) came from a study of a mutant IDH1 vaccine in newly diagnosed glioma. Trimming stripped 6 bases from V and 6 bases from J, with 11 bases between. The length of the CDR3 is 12 residues. The germline gives CDR1 KGHSH, CDR2 LQKENI. Sequencing used immunoSEQ multiplex PCR; TCRdb keeps in-frame clones, though not all of them. Among 20,000 to 25,000 clones listed, around 93% were seen once. The time point was: baseline, week 1 (first vaccination visit). Treatment described: pre-vaccination baseline after standard-of-care therapy. V and J are TRBV18 and TRBJ1-1; D is possibly TRBD1 (5 bases). The sequence derives from a man aged 35 to 55 with glioma. This specimen was PBMCs, taken from a glioma patient treated with radiotherapy, temozolomide or both. The CDR3: CASSPAGAEAFF. CDR3 DNA: TGTGCCAGCTCCCCGGCGGGGGCTGAAGCTTTCTTT.